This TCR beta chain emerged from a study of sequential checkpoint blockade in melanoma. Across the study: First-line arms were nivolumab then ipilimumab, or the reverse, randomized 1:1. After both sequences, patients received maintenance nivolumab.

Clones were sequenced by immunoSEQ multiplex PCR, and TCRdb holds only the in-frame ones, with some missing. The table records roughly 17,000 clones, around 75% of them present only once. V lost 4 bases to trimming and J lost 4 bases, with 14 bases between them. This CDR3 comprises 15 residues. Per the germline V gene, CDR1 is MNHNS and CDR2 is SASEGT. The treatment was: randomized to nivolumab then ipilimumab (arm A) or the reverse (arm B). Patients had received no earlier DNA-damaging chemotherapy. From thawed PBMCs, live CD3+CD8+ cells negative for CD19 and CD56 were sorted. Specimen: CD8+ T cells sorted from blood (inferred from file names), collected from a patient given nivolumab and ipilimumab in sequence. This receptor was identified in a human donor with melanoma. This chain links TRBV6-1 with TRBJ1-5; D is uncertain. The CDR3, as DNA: TGTGCCAGCAGTGTCAGTGGGCAGCTTAATCAGCCCCAGCATTTT. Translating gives CASSVSGQLNQPQHF.